The clone carrying this T cell receptor beta chain was seen ten or more times. Its specificity is not known. A read error may produce the germline difference seen at one junction end. This sample stems from a study of metastatic and nonmetastatic thyroid tumors. Study context: Comparison of repertoires was carried out across blood and tumor or nodule tissue from malignant and benign thyroid patients. Regarding the study as a whole: Reports indicated that malignant thyroid tumors showed significantly higher TCR beta diversity than benign nodules did, in blood and tumor.

There were no patients who had received any treatment before thyroid surgery. Per germline, CDR1 SNHLY and CDR2 FYNNEI. The CDR3 runs 14 residues. Per the original data handling: The study built a papillary thyroid cancer distant-metastasis classifier from CDR3 differences across clinicopathological groups. TCRdb reprocessed the PCR reads using MiXCR. TCRdb, not the authors, supplied the V and J calls. The table records roughly 14,000 clones, roughly 32% of them present only once. The genes are TRBV2 and TRBJ2-7; 7 positions agree with TRBD1. The sequenced material came from tumor tissue. The TCR comes from a female donor with papillary thyroid cancer or a benign thyroid nodule (not recorded which). Some clones in this sample may be carry-over from other donors' samples. CDR3 in amino acids: CATGVRDSRLGGRF. CDR3 nucleotides: TGTGCCACCGGAGTCCGGGACAGTCGTCTTGGGGGTCGGTTC.